Listed below are T cell receptor beta chains from one sample, sequenced in a study of T cells in Graves' hyperthyroidism and ophthalmopathy. TCRdb reprocessed the multiplex PCR reads with MiXCR, giving one entry per CDR3 protein. This sample carries over 550,000 distinct CDR3 sequences, approximately 16% of them seen once, and the ten largest clones take around a sixth. Sequencing input: blood. Source of these receptors: a woman in her late teens or twenties with Graves' hyperthyroidism. Each CDR3 is given with its conserved first and last residue. D genes are given only for firm matches. A row's size may be missing; if present it is once, few, many or a size class.

cdr3_nt: TGTGCCAGCAGTTTGTGGCGGGGTGACGCAGATACGCAGTATTTT
cdr3_aa: CASSLWRGDADTQYF
clone_size: -
d_call: -
v_call: TRBV28
j_call: TRBJ2-3

cdr3_nt: TGTGCCAGCAGTTACGTGGGGGGGCCGGTCGATACGCAGTATTTT
cdr3_aa: CASSYVGGPVDTQYF
clone_size: -
d_call: -
v_call: TRBV6-5
j_call: TRBJ2-3

cdr3_nt: TGTGCCTGGAGTGTATTCGGCCAGGATAGCAATCAGCCCCAGCATTTT
cdr3_aa: CAWSVFGQDSNQPQHF
clone_size: many
d_call: -
v_call: TRBV30
j_call: TRBJ1-5

cdr3_nt: TGTGCCACCAACCCGGTGAGGGCGTACAATGAGCAGTTCTTC
cdr3_aa: CATNPVRAYNEQFF
clone_size: -
d_call: -
v_call: TRBV6-1
j_call: TRBJ2-1

cdr3_nt: TGTGCCAGCAGCCCCTATGGGGGGGCGGAGTACCAAGAGACCCAGTACTTC
cdr3_aa: CASSPYGGAEYQETQYF
clone_size: few
d_call: -
v_call: TRBV7-9
j_call: TRBJ2-5

cdr3_nt: TGTGCCAGCAGCCAAGGACTAGCGCCCTACAATGAGCAGTTCTTC
cdr3_aa: CASSQGLAPYNEQFF
clone_size: many
d_call: TRBD2
v_call: TRBV3-1
j_call: TRBJ2-1

cdr3_nt: TGTGCCAGCTCACCTCCCCAGGGGCACTATGGCTACACCTTC
cdr3_aa: CASSPPQGHYGYTF
clone_size: many
d_call: -
v_call: TRBV18
j_call: TRBJ1-2

cdr3_nt: TGCGCCAGCAGCCAAGATTCGGGAGAGAGGTCCTACAATGAGCAGTTCTTC
cdr3_aa: CASSQDSGERSYNEQFF
clone_size: few
d_call: -
v_call: TRBV4-3
j_call: TRBJ2-1

cdr3_nt: TGTGCCACCAGTGATTTAAGAGCCACTACAAACACTGAAGCTTTCTTT
cdr3_aa: CATSDLRATTNTEAFF
clone_size: few
d_call: -
v_call: TRBV24-1
j_call: TRBJ1-1

cdr3_nt: TGTGCCAGCAGCGTAGGGGGGGGGGCGTACACTGAAGCTTTCTTT
cdr3_aa: CASSVGGGAYTEAFF
clone_size: -
d_call: -
v_call: TRBV9
j_call: TRBJ1-1

cdr3_nt: TGTGCCAGCCGGGGGGGAACTCCTAACGGGGAGCTGTTTTTT
cdr3_aa: CASRGGTPNGELFF
clone_size: -
d_call: TRBD2
v_call: TRBV27
j_call: TRBJ2-2

cdr3_nt: TGTGCCAGCAGTGACGTACAGGGCAGCAATGAGCAGTTCTTC
cdr3_aa: CASSDVQGSNEQFF
clone_size: -
d_call: -
v_call: TRBV6-2/TRBV6-3
j_call: TRBJ2-1

cdr3_nt: TGCGCCAGCAGCCAAGATAGGGGGGGCGCTCAAAACACCATATATTTT
cdr3_aa: CASSQDRGGAQNTIYF
clone_size: -
d_call: -
v_call: TRBV4-3
j_call: TRBJ1-3

cdr3_nt: TGTGCCAGCAGCCCCCTTAGCAAGAGACTGCTAAACGCTGAAGCTTTCTTT
cdr3_aa: CASSPLSKRLLNAEAFF
clone_size: -
d_call: -
v_call: TRBV6-1
j_call: TRBJ1-1

cdr3_nt: TGTGCCAGCAGTTTCCGGGGCTACAACACCGGGGAGCTGTTTTTT
cdr3_aa: CASSFRGYNTGELFF
clone_size: -
d_call: -
v_call: TRBV12-3/TRBV12-4
j_call: TRBJ2-2

cdr3_nt: TGTGCCAGCAGTTTAAGGGGTCCCAATCAGCCCCAGCATTTT
cdr3_aa: CASSLRGPNQPQHF
clone_size: many
d_call: -
v_call: TRBV12-3/TRBV12-4
j_call: TRBJ1-5

cdr3_nt: TGTGCCAGCAGTAGAGAGGAGGGACAGGGGATTAGCAATCAGCCCCAGCATTTT
cdr3_aa: CASSREEGQGISNQPQHF
clone_size: many
d_call: TRBD1
v_call: TRBV19
j_call: TRBJ1-5

cdr3_nt: TGTGCCAGCAGCTTCCTAGCGGGGAAGCTCGACGAGCAGTACTTC
cdr3_aa: CASSFLAGKLDEQYF
clone_size: many
d_call: TRBD2
v_call: TRBV11-2
j_call: TRBJ2-7

cdr3_nt: TGTGCCTGGAGGCACTCGATCGAAGCTTTCTTT
cdr3_aa: CAWRHSIEAFF
clone_size: -
d_call: -
v_call: TRBV30
j_call: TRBJ1-1

cdr3_nt: TGTGCCAGCTTCAAGTATGGTGAAGGCTACACCTTC
cdr3_aa: CASFKYGEGYTF
clone_size: many
d_call: -
v_call: TRBV12-3/TRBV12-4
j_call: TRBJ1-2

cdr3_nt: TGTGCCAGCAGCCAAGGGTGGACAGGGGATTATGGCTACACCTTC
cdr3_aa: CASSQGWTGDYGYTF
clone_size: many
d_call: TRBD1
v_call: TRBV3-1
j_call: TRBJ1-2

cdr3_nt: TGTGCCAGCAGGGCTTTCCTAGCGGGAGTTTGGCCCAAAGACATTCAGTACTTC
cdr3_aa: CASRAFLAGVWPKDIQYF
clone_size: -
d_call: TRBD2
v_call: TRBV28
j_call: TRBJ2-4

cdr3_nt: TGTGCCGTCAACAGGGGTAGGCAGCCCCAGCATTTT
cdr3_aa: CAVNRGRQPQHF
clone_size: -
d_call: TRBD1
v_call: TRBV28
j_call: TRBJ1-5

cdr3_nt: TGTGCCAGCAGTTCACGACAGGGGGAGGTGGTAAGGGGCTACACCTTC
cdr3_aa: CASSSRQGEVVRGYTF
clone_size: -
d_call: TRBD1
v_call: TRBV28
j_call: TRBJ1-2

cdr3_nt: TGTGCCAGCGGCCAAGACAATACAGGGGGCGGCCAGCCCCAGCATTTT
cdr3_aa: CASGQDNTGGGQPQHF
clone_size: few
d_call: TRBD1
v_call: TRBV3-1
j_call: TRBJ1-5

cdr3_nt: TGCGCCAGCAGCCAAGCGGGGGGCGAACGAAGCTCCTACAATGAGCAGTTCTTC
cdr3_aa: CASSQAGGERSSYNEQFF
clone_size: many
d_call: -
v_call: TRBV4-3
j_call: TRBJ2-1

cdr3_nt: TGCAGCGTTGCCCCTGAGGGGTCCAATCAGCCCCAGCATTTT
cdr3_aa: CSVAPEGSNQPQHF
clone_size: -
d_call: -
v_call: TRBV29-1
j_call: TRBJ1-5

cdr3_nt: TGTGCCAGCAGCGCAGAGGGACAGGGGAATTCACCCCTCCACTTT
cdr3_aa: CASSAEGQGNSPLHF
clone_size: many
d_call: TRBD1
v_call: TRBV7-2
j_call: TRBJ1-6